One sample yielded the 30 T cell receptor beta chains listed below, sequenced in a study of blood T cell repertoires in COVID-19. Here immunoSEQ multiplex PCR was the method, and the copy in TCRdb shows in-frame clones only, minus some. The profile covers about 230,000 clones, with about 91% appearing a single time and roughly 2.5% taken by the ten largest. The sample was PBMCs or T cells enriched from blood (not recorded which). The receptors originated from a woman aged 40 to 55 with acute COVID-19.

This clone showed up just once. The V call is TRBV6-5, the J call TRBJ2-1, with D maybe TRBD2 (5 bases). The CDR3 runs 13 residues. Trimming left V 6 bases short and J 3 bases short, with 9 bases between. CDR1 is MNHEY and CDR2 is SVGAGI in the germline V gene. The CDR3 sequence is CASRRGNYNEQFF. CDR3 sequence (DNA): TGTGCCAGCAGACGGGGTAACTACAATGAGCAGTTCTTC.

The chain links TRBV19 to TRBJ2-4; D might be TRBD2 (5 bases). With 5 bases removed from V and 6 bases from J, the gap between germline ends came to 11 bases. Germline CDR1 and CDR2: LNHDA and SQIVND (reference sequence). CDR3 length: 13 amino acids. CDR3 region: CASSPWTANIQYF. The CDR3 nucleotides read TGTGCCAGTAGTCCCTGGACTGCAAACATTCAGTACTTC.

The chain carries TRBV10-1 and TRBJ1-1; D remains unclear. V lost 6 bases and J lost 1, with 9 bases in between. CDR3 length: 13 residues. Germline values: CDR1 WNHNN, CDR2 SYGVQD (reference sequence). The CDR3 DNA reads as TGCGCCAGCAGCCGCGGGCCGAACACTGAAGCTTTCTTT. Translating gives CASSRGPNTEAFF.

The rearrangement uses TRBV29-1 and TRBJ1-2, with a tentative D call TRBD1 (6 bases). Germline-derived CDR1 and CDR2 are SQVTM and ANQGSEA. This CDR3 is built from 13 residues. Trimming took off 2 bases at V and 2 bases at J, with 9 bases between the two ends. In DNA form, the CDR3 reads TGCAGCGTTGAACAGGGGCCGAACTATGGCTACACCTTC. Encoded protein: CSVEQGPNYGYTF. Variable domain in full (rest from reference TRBV29-1 and TRBJ1-2): SAVISQKPSRDICQRGTSLTIQCQVDSQVTMMFWYRQQPGQSLTLIATANQGSEATYESGFVIDKFPISRPNLTFSTLTVSNMSPEDSSIYLCSVEQGPNYGYTFGSGTRLTVV.

This chain joins TRBV4-1 and TRBJ2-1, with 9 bases aligning to TRBD2. The CDR3 contains 18 residues. After removal of 4 bases from V and 0 bases from J, the junction contained 10 bases not matched to a gene. Looked up from germline, CDR1 is MGHRA and CDR2 is YSYEKL. The CDR3 is CASSPQTSGLSSYNEQFF. The DNA of the CDR3 is TGCGCCAGCAGCCCGCAGACTAGCGGATTAAGCTCCTACAATGAGCAGTTCTTC.

The genes are TRBV19 and TRBJ2-2; D gene ambiguous. The V gene lost 7 bases and the J gene lost 2 bases, with 14 bases spanning the gap. The CDR3 length is 15 residues. Germline loops: CDR1 LNHDA, CDR2 SQIVND (reference sequence). DNA for the CDR3: TGTGCCAGTAAACCCCGGGTGGCTAACACCGGGGAGCTGTTTTTT. Amino acid sequence: CASKPRVANTGELFF.

This clone came up once. The gene calls are TRBV19 and TRBJ1-3; the D gene is possibly TRBD1 (5 bases). The CDR3 has 15 amino acids. Germline V gene lookup returns CDR1 LNHDA and CDR2 SQIVND (reference sequence). Trimming removed 7 bases at V and 1 base at J, with 14 bases between. Here the CDR3 DNA reads TGTGCCAGTACTCAGTCGGGACTTTCTGGAAACACCATATATTTT. Its translation is CASTQSGLSGNTIYF.

This chain links TRBV29-1 with TRBJ2-1; 8 bases align to TRBD2. V shed 8 bases, J shed 5 bases, and the junction held 23 bases outside the gene matches. The CDR3 runs to 18 residues. Germline lookup yields CDR1 SQVTM and CDR2 ANQGSEA. In DNA, the CDR3 is TGCAGCCCGGGAAGAAGCGGGAGAGACCCCGCCGACCACAATGAGCAGTTCTTC. Amino acids: CSPGRSGRDPADHNEQFF.

This sequence joins TRBV6-5 and TRBJ2-5, with a tentative D call TRBD1 (5 bases). The V and J ends lost 5 bases and 13 bases respectively, with 23 bases between them. Germline CDR1 MNHEY, CDR2 SVGAGI. The CDR3 is 14 amino acids. The CDR3 DNA reads TGTGCCAGCAGTCCATACAGGACCGAAACCATAGGGTACTTC. Amino acids: CASSPYRTETIGYF.

The J gene is TRBJ1-3, the V gene TRBV7-9; maybe TRBD1 (6 bases). The CDR3 loop spans 16 amino acids. Germline V gives CDR1 SEHNR, CDR2 FQNEAQ (reference sequence). V lost 1 base and J lost 0, with 10 bases in between. The DNA of the CDR3 is TGTGCCAGCAGCTTAGGGGCAGGGGCCTCTGGAAACACCATATATTTT. Translated, it gives CASSLGAGASGNTIYF.

This clone is a singleton in its sample. The CDR3 spells CASSTPGRDNGYTF. In nucleotides, the CDR3 is TGTGCCAGCAGTACCCCGGGAAGGGATAATGGCTACACCTTC. The chain recombines TRBV28 with TRBJ1-2; D gene unclear. V lost 5 bases, J lost 6 bases, and 16 bases lay in between. From germline, CDR1 is MDHEN and CDR2 SYDVKM. The CDR3 contains 14 residues.

J is TRBJ2-5 and V is TRBV2, with TRBD1 matching 9 bases. CDR1 SNHLY and CDR2 FYNNEI come from the germline V gene. Losses at the gene ends were 9 bases for V and 2 bases for J; bases not matched to a gene: 7. CDR3 length equals 14 residues. CDR3 protein: CASIRDRDQETQYF. The CDR3 DNA reads TGTGCCAGTATCCGGGACAGGGATCAAGAGACCCAGTACTTC.

The chain is built from TRBV19 and TRBJ1-2; weak D call: TRBD1 (5 bases). Germline V gene data show CDR1 as LNHDA and CDR2 as SQIVND (reference sequence). Trimming shortened V by 2 bases and J by 8 bases, and 18 bases separated the two germline ends. CDR3 length equals 15 residues. CDR3 sequence: CASSILESGREGYTF. The CDR3 nucleotides read TGTGCCAGTAGTATACTGGAGTCGGGCAGGGAAGGCTACACCTTC.

This chain uses TRBV5-4 with TRBJ2-3; maybe TRBD2 (6 bases). Germline V gives CDR1 SGHNT, CDR2 YYREEE (reference sequence). With 4 bases removed from V and 5 bases from J, the gap between germline ends came to 14 bases. The CDR3 is made up of 14 amino acids. CDR3 bases: TGTGCCAGCAGCACGCCGGGAGTCGAAGATACGCAGTATTTT. Its translation is CASSTPGVEDTQYF.

This clone was detected a few times. This chain connects TRBV7-6 to TRBJ1-2; D may be TRBD1 (6 bases). Trimming pared 1 base from V and 4 bases from J, leaving 13 bases between. CDR1 is SGHVS and CDR2 is FNYEAQ in the germline V gene. CDR3 length equals 15 residues. The CDR3 sequence is CASSLGAGAGYGYTF. The CDR3 coding sequence is TGTGCCAGCAGCTTAGGCGCGGGGGCAGGCTATGGCTACACCTTC.

The chain combines TRBV29-1 with TRBJ1-1; 7 positions agree with TRBD1. The CDR3 consists of 14 residues. Germline CDR1 reads SQVTM; CDR2 reads ANQGSEA. V trimming: 7 bases; J trimming: 0 bases; junction bases outside the gene matches: 8. The CDR3 region is CSGRQGWMNTEAFF. CDR3 bases: TGCAGCGGTAGACAGGGTTGGATGAACACTGAAGCTTTCTTT.

V usage is TRBV30 and J usage is TRBJ1-4; D is unresolved. Germline V gene sequence: CDR1 GTSNPN, CDR2 SVGIG (reference sequence). This CDR3 is 14 amino acids long. Trimming removed 3 bases at V and 4 bases at J, with 12 bases between. The CDR3 nucleotides are TGTGCCTGGAGAGCCGGGAGTTTTAATGAAAAACTGTTTTTT. Its protein product is CAWRAGSFNEKLFF.

This rearrangement joins TRBV4-3 to TRBJ1-2; D unresolved. Germline CDR1 LGHNA, CDR2 YSLEER. Trimming cost V 0 bases and J 4 bases, with 18 bases left between them. This CDR3 contains 17 residues. CDR3 bases: TGCGCCAGCAGCCAAGATCTAGTTACCTTCGCTAGCTATGGCTACACCTTC. Protein sequence: CASSQDLVTFASYGYTF.

J is TRBJ1-2 and V is TRBV2; D might be TRBD1 (6 bases). Germline loops: CDR1 SNHLY, CDR2 FYNNEI. The CDR3 consists of 13 residues. V was trimmed by 6 bases and J by 4 bases, leaving 12 bases between them. The CDR3 region is CASRDMGAYGYTF. In DNA form, the CDR3 reads TGTGCCAGCAGGGACATGGGGGCCTATGGCTACACCTTC.

The genes are TRBV3-1 (or the pseudogene TRBV3-2) and TRBJ2-7; TRBD1 agrees at 7 bases. Per germline, CDR1 LGHDT and CDR2 YNNKEL (reference sequence). The length of the CDR3 is 16 residues. Unmatched junction bases numbered 11, after V lost 2 bases and J lost 4 bases. The chain's CDR3 is CASSQSNRGQTYEQYV. CDR3 nucleotide sequence: TGTGCCAGCAGCCAATCCAACAGGGGTCAAACTTACGAGCAGTACGTC.

This clone was counted between two and nine times. This chain connects TRBV29-1 to TRBJ1-1; D ambiguous. From germline, CDR1 is SQVTM and CDR2 ANQGSEA. Trimming shortened V by 4 bases and J by 6 bases, and 9 bases separated the two germline ends. The CDR3 has 11 amino acids. The DNA of the CDR3 is TGCAGCGTTGCTGACATAGCTGAAGCTTTCTTT. Translation gives CSVADIAEAFF.

This clone was recorded only once. The V gene is TRBV19, the J gene TRBJ2-7; 11 nucleotides align to TRBD2. CDR1 is LNHDA and CDR2 is SQIVND in the germline V gene (reference sequence). Trimming cost V 1 base and J 6 bases; bases outside gene matches: 2. The CDR3 spans 14 residues. The CDR3 DNA follows: TGTGCCAGTAGTATAGGACTAGCGGGACGCGAGCAGTACGTC. Protein product: CASSIGLAGREQYV.

The chain links TRBV28 to TRBJ2-3; D gene unclear. Germline loops: CDR1 MDHEN, CDR2 SYDVKM. The V gene lost 5 bases and the J gene lost 3 bases, with 9 bases spanning the gap. The CDR3 sequence is 13 residues long. The CDR3 coding sequence is TGTGCCAGCAGTACCCCAGCGACAGATACGCAGTATTTT. Protein: CASSTPATDTQYF.

The V and J genes are TRBV19 and TRBJ2-3; 12 nucleotides align to TRBD2. The V gene end was trimmed by 0 bases and the J gene end by 4 bases; junction bases not matched to a gene: 5. This CDR3 contains 17 residues. Germline lookup yields CDR1 LNHDA and CDR2 SQIVND (reference sequence). CDR3 amino acids: CASSIEASGGVPDTQYF. The CDR3 nucleotides read TGTGCCAGTAGTATAGAGGCTAGCGGGGGGGTTCCAGATACGCAGTATTTT. The full variable domain, rest sourced from reference TRBV19 and TRBJ2-3, is DGGITQSPKYLFRKEGQNVTLSCEQNLNHDAMYWYRQDPGQGLRLIYYSQIVNDFQKGDIAEGYSVSREKKESFPLTVTSAQKNPTAFYLCASSIEASGGVPDTQYFGPGTRLTVL.

The chain carries TRBV5-1 and TRBJ1-6; 8 bases match TRBD1. V was pared by 7 bases and J by 6 bases, with 3 bases of the junction left unmatched. Germline lookup yields CDR1 SGHRS and CDR2 YFSETQ. The CDR3 totals 13 residues. CDR3: CASRDRGNSPLHF. As DNA, the CDR3 is TGCGCCAGCCGAGACAGGGGTAATTCACCCCTCCACTTT.

In its sample, this clone was seen a few times. The J gene is TRBJ1-5, the V gene TRBV3-1 (or the pseudogene TRBV3-2), with 11 nucleotides matching TRBD1. CDR1 LGHDT and CDR2 YNNKEL come from the germline V gene (reference sequence). The junction had 10 bases not matched to a gene; V was cut back by 1 base and J by 5 bases. The CDR3 loop spans 18 amino acids. In DNA, the CDR3 is TGTGCCAGCAGCCAAGGTCCGGGGACAGGGGGATATGATCAGCCCCAGCATTTT. Amino acids: CASSQGPGTGGYDQPQHF.

The V gene is TRBV7-9, the J gene TRBJ1-4; TRBD1 matches at 7 bases. Losses at the gene ends were 3 bases for V and 8 bases for J; bases not matched to a gene: 6. This CDR3 region has 14 residues. Germline V lookup: CDR1 SEHNR, CDR2 FQNEAQ (reference sequence). The DNA for the CDR3 is TGTGCCAGCAGCTTCAGACAGGGTGGGGAAAAACTGTTTTTT. Residues: CASSFRQGGEKLFF.

The chain couples TRBV4-1 to TRBJ1-6; 8 bases are a match to TRBD1. This CDR3 is 16 amino acids long. Trimming cost V 1 base and J 10 bases; bases outside gene matches: 9. CDR1 is MGHRA and CDR2 is YSYEKL in the germline V gene. The CDR3 DNA is TGCGCCAGCAGCCAAGGTTGGACAGGGTCTGGGTCACCCCTCCACTTT. Residues: CASSQGWTGSGSPLHF.

The chain uses TRBV27 and TRBJ1-1; D is perhaps TRBD1 (6 bases). This CDR3 is 14 amino acids long. Trimming cost V 6 bases and J 4 bases, with 15 bases left between them. In germline, CDR1 is MNHEY, CDR2 SMNVEV (reference sequence). This CDR3 reads CASRGAGTVTEAFF. The CDR3 coding sequence is TGTGCCAGCAGGGGGGCCGGGACGGTCACTGAAGCTTTCTTT.

About this clone: One junction end does not reproduce the germline sequence, and a read error may be involved. V gene TRBV19 combines with J gene TRBJ2-2; TRBD2 agrees at 11 bases. CDR3 length: 15 amino acids. Germline V gives CDR1 LNHDA, CDR2 SQIVND (reference sequence). The CDR3 sequence: CASRIAGGPQGELFF. The CDR3 coding sequence is TGTGCCAGTAGGATAGCGGGAGGGCCGCAGGGGGAGCTGTTTTTT.